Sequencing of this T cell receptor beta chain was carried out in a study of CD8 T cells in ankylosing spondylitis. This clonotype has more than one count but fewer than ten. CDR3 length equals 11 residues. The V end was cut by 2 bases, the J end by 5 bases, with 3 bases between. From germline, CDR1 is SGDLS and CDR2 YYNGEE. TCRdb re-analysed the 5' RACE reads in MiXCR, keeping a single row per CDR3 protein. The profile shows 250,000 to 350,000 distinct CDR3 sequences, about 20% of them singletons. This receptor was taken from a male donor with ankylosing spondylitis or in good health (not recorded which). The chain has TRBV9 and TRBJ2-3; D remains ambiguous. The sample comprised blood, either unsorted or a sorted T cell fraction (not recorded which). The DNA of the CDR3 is TGTGCCAGCAGCGTCCGAGATACGCAGTATTTT. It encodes CASSVRDTQYF.